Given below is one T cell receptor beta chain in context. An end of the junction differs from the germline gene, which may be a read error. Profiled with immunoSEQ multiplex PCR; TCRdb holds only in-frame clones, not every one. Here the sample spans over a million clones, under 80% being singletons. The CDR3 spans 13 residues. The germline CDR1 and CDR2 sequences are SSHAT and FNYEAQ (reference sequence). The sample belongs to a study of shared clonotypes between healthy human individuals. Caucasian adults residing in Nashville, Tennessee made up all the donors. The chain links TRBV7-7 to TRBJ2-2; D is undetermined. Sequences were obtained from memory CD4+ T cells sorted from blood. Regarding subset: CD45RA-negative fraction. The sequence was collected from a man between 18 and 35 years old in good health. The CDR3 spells CASSRIYTGELFF. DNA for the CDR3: TGTGCTAGCAGCAGGATTTACACCGGGGAGCTGTTTTTT.